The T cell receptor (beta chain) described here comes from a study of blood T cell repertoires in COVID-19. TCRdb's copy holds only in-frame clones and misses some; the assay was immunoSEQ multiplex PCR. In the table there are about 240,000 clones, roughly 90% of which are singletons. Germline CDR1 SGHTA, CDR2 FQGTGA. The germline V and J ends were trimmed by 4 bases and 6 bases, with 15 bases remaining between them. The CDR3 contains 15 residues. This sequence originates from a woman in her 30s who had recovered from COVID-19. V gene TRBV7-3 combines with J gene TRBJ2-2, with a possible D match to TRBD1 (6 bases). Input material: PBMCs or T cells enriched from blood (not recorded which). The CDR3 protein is CASSWMGAGAGELFF. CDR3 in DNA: TGTGCCAGCAGCTGGATGGGGGCTGGGGCCGGGGAGCTGTTTTTT.